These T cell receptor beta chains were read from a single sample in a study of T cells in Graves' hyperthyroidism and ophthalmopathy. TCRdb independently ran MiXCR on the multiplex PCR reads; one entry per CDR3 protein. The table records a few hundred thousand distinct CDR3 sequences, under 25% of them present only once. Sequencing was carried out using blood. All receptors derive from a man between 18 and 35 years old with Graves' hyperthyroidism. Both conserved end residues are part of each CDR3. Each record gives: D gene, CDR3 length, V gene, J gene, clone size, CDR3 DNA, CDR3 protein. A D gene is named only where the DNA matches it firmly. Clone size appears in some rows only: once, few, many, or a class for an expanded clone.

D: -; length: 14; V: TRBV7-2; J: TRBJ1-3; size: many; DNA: TGTGCCAGCAGCTTAGAGTCCGCTCACCACACCATATATTTT; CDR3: CASSLESAHHTIYF
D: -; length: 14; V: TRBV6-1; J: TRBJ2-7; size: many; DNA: TGTGCCAGCCGGGGGCCTAATTCGGGGCTCGAGCAGTACTTC; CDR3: CASRGPNSGLEQYF
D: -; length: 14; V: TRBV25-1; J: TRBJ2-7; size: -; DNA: TGTGCCAGCAGTGACAGTGCGGTCTCCTACGAGCAGTACTTC; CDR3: CASSDSAVSYEQYF
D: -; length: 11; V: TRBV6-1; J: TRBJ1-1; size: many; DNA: TGTGCCCACGGAAGGATCTCTGAAGCTTTCTTT; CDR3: CAHGRISEAFF
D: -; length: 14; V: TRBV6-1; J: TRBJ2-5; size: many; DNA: TGTGCCAGCACCCCAGGGGACCAACAAGAGACCCAGTACTTC; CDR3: CASTPGDQQETQYF
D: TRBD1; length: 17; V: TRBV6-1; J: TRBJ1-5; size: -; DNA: TGTGCCAGCAGCCTCACATGGGACAGCCCCTTCAATCAGCCCCAGCATTTT; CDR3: CASSLTWDSPFNQPQHF
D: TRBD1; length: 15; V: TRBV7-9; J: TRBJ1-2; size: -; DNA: TGTGCCAGCAGCTTAACAGGGGGCCCGCCCTGGGGCTACACCTTC; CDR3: CASSLTGGPPWGYTF
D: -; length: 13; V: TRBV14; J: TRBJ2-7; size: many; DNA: TGTGCCAGCAGCCAAGATTCGCGCTACGAGCAGTACTTC; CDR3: CASSQDSRYEQYF
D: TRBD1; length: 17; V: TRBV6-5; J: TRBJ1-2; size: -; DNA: TGTGCCAGCAGTTACTCAACAGGGGGCGTTAGAAACTATGGCTACACCTTC; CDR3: CASSYSTGGVRNYGYTF
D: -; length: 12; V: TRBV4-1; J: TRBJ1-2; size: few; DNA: TGCGCCAGCAGCCTCCCAGAGTATGGCTACACCTTC; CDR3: CASSLPEYGYTF
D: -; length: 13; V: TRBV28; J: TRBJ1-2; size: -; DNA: TGTGCCAGCATGACGCAGGGATACTATGGCTACACCTTC; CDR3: CASMTQGYYGYTF
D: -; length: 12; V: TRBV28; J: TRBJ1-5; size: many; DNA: TGTGCCAGCAGATCTCCGGGACGGGCCCAGCATTTT; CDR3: CASRSPGRAQHF
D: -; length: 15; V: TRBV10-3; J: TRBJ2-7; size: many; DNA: TGTGCCATCAGTGAGTCGGTGGACACCTCCTACGAGCAGTACTTC; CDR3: CAISESVDTSYEQYF
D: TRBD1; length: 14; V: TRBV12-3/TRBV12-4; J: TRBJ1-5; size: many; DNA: TGTGCCAGCAGTGCGGACAGGGGAAATCAGCCCCAGCATTTT; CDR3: CASSADRGNQPQHF
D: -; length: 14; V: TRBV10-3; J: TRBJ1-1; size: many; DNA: TGTGCCATCAGTCAGAGGACACTGAACACTGAAGCTTTCTTT; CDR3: CAISQRTLNTEAFF
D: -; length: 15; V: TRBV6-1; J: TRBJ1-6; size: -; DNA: TGTGCCAGCAAGGAGGGCGGATCCGATAATTCCCCCCTCCACTTT; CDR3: CASKEGGSDNSPLHF
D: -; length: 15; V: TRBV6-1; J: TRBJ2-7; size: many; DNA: TGTGCCAGCAGTGAAGCTGGGGCGGTTTCCTACGAGCAGTACTTC; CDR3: CASSEAGAVSYEQYF
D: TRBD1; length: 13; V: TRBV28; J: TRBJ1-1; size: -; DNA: TGTGCCAGCAGCCGGCGGACAGGTCTATGGGCTTTCTTT; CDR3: CASSRRTGLWAFF
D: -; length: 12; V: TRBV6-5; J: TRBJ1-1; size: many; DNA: TGTGCCAGCAGTTACGGGGACACTGAAGCTTTCTTT; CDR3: CASSYGDTEAFF
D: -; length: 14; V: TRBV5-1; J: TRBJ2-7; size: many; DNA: TGCGCCAGCAGCCCCGGGACTCCTAACTACGAGCAGTACTTC; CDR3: CASSPGTPNYEQYF
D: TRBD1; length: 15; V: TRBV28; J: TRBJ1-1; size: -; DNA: TGTGCCAGCACCTGGCGGGACAGGGGGAGCACTGAAGCTTTCTTT; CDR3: CASTWRDRGSTEAFF
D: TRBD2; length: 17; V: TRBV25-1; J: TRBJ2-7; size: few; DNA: TGTGCCAGCAGTGCCCCCGGGACTAGCGGGCCAACCGACGAGCAGTACTTC; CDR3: CASSAPGTSGPTDEQYF
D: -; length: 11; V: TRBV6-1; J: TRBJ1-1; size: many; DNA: TGTGCCAGCAGCGGAAGCTTCGAAGCTTTCTTT; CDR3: CASSGSFEAFF
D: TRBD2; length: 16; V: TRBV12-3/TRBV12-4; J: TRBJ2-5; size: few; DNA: TGTGCCAGCACCGGGACTAGCGGGGGGCCCGAGGAGACCCAGTACTTC; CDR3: CASTGTSGGPEETQYF
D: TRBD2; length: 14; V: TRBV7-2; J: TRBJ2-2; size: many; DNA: TGTGCCAGCAGCCGGACTAGCGGGACCGGGGAGCTGTTTTTT; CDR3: CASSRTSGTGELFF
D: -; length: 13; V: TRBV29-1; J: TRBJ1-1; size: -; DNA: TGCAGCGTTGAAGACGGCAGGGACACTGAAGCTTTCTTT; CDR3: CSVEDGRDTEAFF